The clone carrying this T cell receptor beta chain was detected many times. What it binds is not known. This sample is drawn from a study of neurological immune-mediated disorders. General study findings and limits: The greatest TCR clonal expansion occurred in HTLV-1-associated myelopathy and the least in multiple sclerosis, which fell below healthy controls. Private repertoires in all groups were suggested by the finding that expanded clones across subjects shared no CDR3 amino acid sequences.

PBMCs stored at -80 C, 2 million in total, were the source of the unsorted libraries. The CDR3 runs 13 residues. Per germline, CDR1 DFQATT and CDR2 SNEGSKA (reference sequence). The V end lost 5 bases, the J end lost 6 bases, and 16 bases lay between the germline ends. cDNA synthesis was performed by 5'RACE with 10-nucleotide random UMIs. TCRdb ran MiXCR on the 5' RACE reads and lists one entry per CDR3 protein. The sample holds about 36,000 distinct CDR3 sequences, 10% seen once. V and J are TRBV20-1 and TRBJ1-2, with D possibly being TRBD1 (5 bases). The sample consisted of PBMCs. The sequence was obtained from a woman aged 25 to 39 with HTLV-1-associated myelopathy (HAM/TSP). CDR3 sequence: CSAFGGESNGYTF. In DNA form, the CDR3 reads TGCAGTGCTTTCGGAGGGGAGAGCAATGGCTACACCTTC.